This T cell receptor beta chain appears in the sequencing data of a study of T cell repertoires in cytomegalovirus infection. Whole-study findings and limits: HLA-C-restricted CMV clonotypes gave the most frequent clonotype in two of eight donors.

TCRdb called the reads again in MiXCR, with one record for every CDR3 protein. The sample has about 530,000 distinct CDR3 sequences; about 30% are singletons. About this clonotype: Its antigen is still unknown.

The sequenced material came from PBMCs. The source is a human donor in good health (CMV status not recorded). Some clones in this sample may be carry-over from other donors' samples.

The CDR3 here is CASSIGLGTEETQYF. CDR3 nucleotides: TGTGCCAGTAGTATTGGACTAGGTACCGAAGAGACCCAGTACTTC. The rearrangement uses TRBV19 and TRBJ2-5, with TRBD2 matching over 7 bases. This CDR3 region has 15 residues. Per the germline V gene, CDR1 is LNHDA and CDR2 is SQIVND (reference sequence). Trimming removed 3 bases from V and 3 bases from J; junction bases left unmatched: 7.